This T cell receptor beta chain was sequenced during a study of T-cell memory formation after mild COVID-19 (dated by TCRdb to the early 2020s). Turning to the overall study: TCR sequence clusters from the two donors were largely donor specific. T-cell clones expanding and contracting after mild COVID-19 in two donors were tracked by longitudinal TCRalpha and TCRbeta repertoire sequencing. The cohort was made up of two young adult volunteers, one female and one male, who were previously healthy.

Ficoll-Paque density gradient centrifugation was the method used to isolate PBMCs. The study at large found these results: Contracting CD4+ clones appeared mostly in the CM and EM memory subsets, whereas CD8+ clones were enriched in EMRA. From day 15 to 85, contracting clones showed balanced CD4/CD8 phenotypes, whereas a second wave of clones that expanded from day 15 to 37 leaned towards CD4+. SARS-CoV-2 specificity was not confirmed for the second-wave clones peaking on day 37. The study included only a couple of mild cases, and larger cohorts that include severe cases with pre-infection samples were judged to be necessary. Some responding clones were found in pre-infection memory, which suggests that pre-existing cross-reactive memory T cells took part in the SARS-CoV-2 response.

As regards this clonotype: What antigen it recognizes has not been identified. Qualities for individual bases were not recorded, and no much larger clone is one base off.

The CDR3 runs 12 residues from the cysteine to the phenylalanine. The retained sequence is limited to the CDR3, 36 bases, with the frame set at the first base. V loses 5 bases, J loses 8 bases, and the germline ends lie 12 bases apart. In the germline V gene, CDR1 corresponds to MNHNS and CDR2 to SASEGT. TCRdb names Illumina NovaSeq 6000 as the instrument used. Using 5'RACE with constant-segment primers, TCRalpha and TCRbeta cDNA libraries were constructed, with sample barcodes and unique molecular identifiers added in the process. Trizol reagent was used to extract RNA from every sample. Library amplification was performed in two PCR steps, and a second sample barcode and Illumina TruSeq adapters were introduced in the second step. Sequencing of libraries was performed on an Illumina NovaSeq with 2 x 150 bp paired-end reads. The paper's data handling went like this. The reads were demultiplexed and collapsed into UMI-guided consensus sequences using migec v1.2.7. Using mixcr v2.1.11, UMI consensuses were aligned to TRA and TRB V and J templates and then assembled into clonotypes. Expanded or contracted clonotypes were those called significant by both edgeR and NoisET, with noise models trained on biological replicates. edgeR calls used a false discovery rate-adjusted p below 0.01 and a log2 fold-change threshold of 1. As an exploratory analysis of dynamics, max-normalized trajectories of the 1000 most abundant clonotypes were examined with PCA combined with hierarchical clustering. Each responding clone was given a CD4 or CD8 phenotype based on the CD4+ and CD8+ repertoires, which had been sequenced separately. The raw public reads went through TCRdb reprocessing: fastp at Q25, MiXCR clone calling, in-frame beta chains kept. When rows share a CDR3 protein, they turn into one entry using the most common DNA and genes. In this record, the V and J calls reflect TCRdb's handling and not the investigators' own analysis. The sample table holds about 130,000 distinct CDR3 sequences, of which approximately 17% were seen once. Approximately 5.5% of the sample goes to the ten largest clones.

The V and J segments used are TRBV6-1 and TRBJ1-2, and possibly TRBD1, on 5 matching bases. Source material: PBMCs or a T cell subset sorted from them (not recorded which). The TCR originated in a man younger than 30 who had mild COVID-19 (a few samples of this study predate the infection). The sample titles of this study are shuffled in the database, so cell type and time point are left out; the donor was told from shared clones. The CDR3 protein: CASSLTATGYTF. In nucleotides, the sequence is TGTGCCAGCAGTTTGACAGCGACAGGCTACACCTTC.